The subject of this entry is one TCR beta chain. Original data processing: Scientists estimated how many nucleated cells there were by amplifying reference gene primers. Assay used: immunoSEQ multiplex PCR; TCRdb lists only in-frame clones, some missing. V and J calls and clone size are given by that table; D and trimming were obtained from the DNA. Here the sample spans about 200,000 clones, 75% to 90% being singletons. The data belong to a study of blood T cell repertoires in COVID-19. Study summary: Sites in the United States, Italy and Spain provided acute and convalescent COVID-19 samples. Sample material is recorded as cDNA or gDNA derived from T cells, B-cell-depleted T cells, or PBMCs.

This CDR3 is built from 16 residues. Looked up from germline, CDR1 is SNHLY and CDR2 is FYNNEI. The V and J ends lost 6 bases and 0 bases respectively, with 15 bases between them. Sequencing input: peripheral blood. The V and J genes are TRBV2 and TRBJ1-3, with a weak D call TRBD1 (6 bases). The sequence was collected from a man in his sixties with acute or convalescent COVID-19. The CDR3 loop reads CASSPSGTSSGNTIYF. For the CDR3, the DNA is TGTGCCAGCAGCCCTTCGGGGACAAGCTCTGGAAACACCATATATTTT.